A selection of T cell receptor beta chains follows, all from one sample in a study of memory CD4+ T cells and cytomegalovirus serostatus. Repertoires were generated with immunoSEQ multiplex PCR, while TCRdb's copy carries only in-frame clones and drops some. The sample consists of 50,000 or so clones, roughly 72% of them appearing once. Sequenced input: memory CD4+ T cells from blood. These receptors were obtained from an adult in good health and CMV-seronegative. The CDR3 runs from the conserved cysteine through the conserved F or W. A D gene is named only where the DNA matches it firmly. Expanded clones get a size class; other rows say once, few or many, or leave the size out.

DNA: TGTGCCAGCAGTTCTACGGGGGGACCCACCTATGGCTACACCTTC
CDR3: CASSSTGGPTYGYTF
D: -
J: TRBJ1-2
V: TRBV7-9
size: -

DNA: TGTGCCAGCAGTTATAGCACAGATACGCAGTATTTT
CDR3: CASSYSTDTQYF
D: -
J: TRBJ2-3
V: TRBV27
size: -

DNA: TGTGCCAGCAGCTTGGGACTAACCCAACTCACCGGGGAGCTGTTTTTT
CDR3: CASSLGLTQLTGELFF
D: -
J: TRBJ2-2
V: TRBV5-4
size: -

DNA: TGTGCCAGCAGCTTCATTGACTCTCTAGCTGAAGCTTTCTTT
CDR3: CASSFIDSLAEAFF
D: -
J: TRBJ1-1
V: TRBV7-2
size: -

DNA: TGTGCCAGCAGTGAGACAGCAATCAGGGGGACCCAGTACTTC
CDR3: CASSETAIRGTQYF
D: -
J: TRBJ2-5
V: TRBV27
size: -

DNA: TGTGCCAGCACCCAAGACAGGGTCTCAGGTGGCTACACCTTC
CDR3: CASTQDRVSGGYTF
D: TRBD1
J: TRBJ1-2
V: TRBV6-5
size: once

DNA: TGTGCCAGCAGGGTAGCGTATAGTGGGAATGAGCAGTTCTTC
CDR3: CASRVAYSGNEQFF
D: -
J: TRBJ2-1
V: TRBV28
size: -

DNA: TGTGCCAGCAGCCTGACTAGATCGACAGAGACCCAGTACTTC
CDR3: CASSLTRSTETQYF
D: -
J: TRBJ2-5
V: TRBV7-2
size: -

DNA: TGTGCCAGCAGTTTATCGTGGGGACAGCACACAGATACGCAGTATTTT
CDR3: CASSLSWGQHTDTQYF
D: TRBD1
J: TRBJ2-3
V: TRBV27
size: -

DNA: TGTGCCAGCAGTGAACTTGTGGGCAGGGAAGTGAACACTGAAGCTTTCTTT
CDR3: CASSELVGREVNTEAFF
D: -
J: TRBJ1-1
V: TRBV6-4
size: -